This T cell receptor beta chain is drawn from a study of blood T cell repertoires in COVID-19. Study summary: COVID-19 samples from acute and convalescent phases originated in the United States, Italy and Spain.

Source study methods: How many nucleated cells were present was estimated from reference gene primer amplification. Using immunoSEQ multiplex PCR, the repertoire was profiled, and TCRdb retains in-frame clones only, with some absent. The DNA was the basis for D and trimming; V, J and clone size are from that table. The profile covers about 160,000 clones, with around 83% appearing a single time and 5.5% to 7% taken by the ten largest. The CDR3 totals 12 residues. V was cut by 1 base and J by 5 bases, with 4 bases left in between. CDR1 is SGHDT, CDR2 YYEEEE, per germline. The chain couples TRBV5-6 to TRBJ1-3, with D unclear. Sequenced input: peripheral blood. This TCR came from a man aged 45 to 65 with active or convalescent COVID-19. This CDR3 is CASSLSRNTIYF. CDR3 coding DNA: TGTGCCAGCAGCTTGAGCCGAAACACCATATATTTT.